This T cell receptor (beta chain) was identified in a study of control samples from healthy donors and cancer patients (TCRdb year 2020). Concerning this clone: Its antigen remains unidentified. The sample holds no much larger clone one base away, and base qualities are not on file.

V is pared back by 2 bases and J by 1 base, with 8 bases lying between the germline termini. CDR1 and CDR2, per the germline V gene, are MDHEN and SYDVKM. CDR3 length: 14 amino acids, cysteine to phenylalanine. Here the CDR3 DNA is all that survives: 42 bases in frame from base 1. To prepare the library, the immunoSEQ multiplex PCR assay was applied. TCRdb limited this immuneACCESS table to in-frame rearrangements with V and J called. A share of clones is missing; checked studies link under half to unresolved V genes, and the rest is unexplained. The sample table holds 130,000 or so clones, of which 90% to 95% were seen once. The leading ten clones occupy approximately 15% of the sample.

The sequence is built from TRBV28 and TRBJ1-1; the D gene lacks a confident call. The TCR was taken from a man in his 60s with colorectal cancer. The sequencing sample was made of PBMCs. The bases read TGTGCCAGCAGTTTAGTCAACACGAACACTGAAGCTTTCTTT. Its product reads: CASSLVNTNTEAFF.